These 5 T cell receptor beta chains were sequenced from one sample in a study of response to subunit inactivated influenza vaccine. One entry per CDR3 protein, called by TCRdb with MiXCR from the RT-PCR reads. The data contain roughly 160,000 distinct CDR3 sequences, approximately 10% of them singletons. Here the sequenced sample was non-naive T cells sorted from PBMCs, taken roughly 48 days after vaccination. These TCRs come from a man aged 45-65 years who received an inactivated influenza vaccine.

The chain employs TRBV5-4 and TRBJ2-1; D is perhaps TRBD2 (6 bases). This CDR3 spans 15 amino acids. Germline V gene sequence: CDR1 SGHNT, CDR2 YYREEE (reference sequence). The V and J ends lost 1 base and 7 bases respectively, with 15 bases between them. In DNA, the CDR3 is TGTGCCAGCAGCTTGCGGCAGGGAGGTCCGAATGAGCAGTTCTTC. It codes for CASSLRQGGPNEQFF. The full variable domain, rest sourced from reference TRBV5-4 and TRBJ2-1, is ETGVTQSPTHLIKTRGQQVTLRCSSQSGHNTVSWYQQALGQGPQFIFQYYREEENGRGNFPPRFSGLQFPNYSSELNVNALELDDSALYLCASSLRQGGPNEQFFGPGTRLTVL.

The V call is TRBV20-1, the J call TRBJ2-1, with D uncertain. CDR1 and CDR2 from the germline V gene are DFQATT and SNEGSKA (reference sequence). CDR3 length: 10 residues. V lost 7 bases and J lost 2, with 3 bases in between. CDR3 sequence (DNA): TGCAGTGGCGCCTACAATGAGCAGTTCTTC. This translates into CSGAYNEQFF.

This clonotype has only a few counts. The gene calls are TRBV18 and TRBJ1-5; D unresolved. The CDR3 length is 15 residues. The V gene lost 2 bases and the J gene lost 2 bases, with 10 bases spanning the gap. CDR1 and CDR2 (germline): KGHSH, LQKENI. The CDR3 nucleotides are TGTGCCAGCTCACCAGACGCCGCTGGCAATCAGCCCCAGCATTTT. This translates into CASSPDAAGNQPQHF.

This clonotype occurred many times. This rearrangement joins TRBV29-1 to TRBJ2-3; 8 bases agree with TRBD1. Trimming took 1 base from V and 5 from J; bases not matched to a gene: 8. Germline assignment: CDR1 SQVTM and CDR2 ANQGSEA. The CDR3 sequence is 15 residues long. CDR3 DNA: TGCAGCGTTGAAGTAGGGCAGGGGGCTTTAGATACGCAGTATTTT. It translates to CSVEVGQGALDTQYF.

In its sample, this clonotype was seen once. Because the CDR3's place on the DNA is in doubt, the DNA is left out and the CDR3 is given as listed by TCRdb. The CDR3 protein is CASSLTSGRGGRWETQYF. The rearrangement joins TRBV7-3 to TRBJ2-5; the listed D gene, TRBD1, was not tested against the DNA. The CDR3 is 18 amino acids in total, end residues counted. The V gene's germline CDR1 is SGHTA and CDR2 FQGTGA.